The TCR beta chain described here comes from a study of cytomegalovirus exposure and HLA in healthy donors. Use of 60 Vbeta and 13 Jbeta primers characterized the PCR. Repertoires were generated with immunoSEQ multiplex PCR, while TCRdb's copy carries only in-frame clones and drops some. The sample carries around 200,000 clones, roughly 88% recorded once. There are 14 residues in the CDR3. Between the trimmed V and J ends, which lost 4 bases and 2 bases, there was a span of 8 bases. The germline CDR1 and CDR2 sequences are SNHLY and FYNNEI. This clone was found a few times. V is TRBV2 and J is TRBJ1-4; tentatively, D is TRBD1 (5 bases). Sequenced: PBMCs. This receptor was identified in a girl aged 2 to 9 in good health and CMV-seropositive. Written as DNA, the CDR3 is TGTGCCAGCAGTGTTCAGGGTACTAATGAAAAACTGTTTTTT. Residues: CASSVQGTNEKLFF.